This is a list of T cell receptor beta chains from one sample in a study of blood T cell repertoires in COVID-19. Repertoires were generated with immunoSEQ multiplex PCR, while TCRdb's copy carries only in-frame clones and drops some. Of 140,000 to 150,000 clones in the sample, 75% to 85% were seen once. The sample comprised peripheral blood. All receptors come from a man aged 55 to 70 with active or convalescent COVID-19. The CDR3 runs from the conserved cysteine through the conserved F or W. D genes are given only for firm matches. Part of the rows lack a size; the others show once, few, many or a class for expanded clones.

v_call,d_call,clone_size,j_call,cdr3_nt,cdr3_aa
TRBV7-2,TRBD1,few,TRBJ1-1,TGTGCCAGCAGCTCGCCGCCAGGGGGCAAGGTAGACACTGAAGCTTTCTTT,CASSSPPGGKVDTEAFF
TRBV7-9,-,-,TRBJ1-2,TGTGCCAGCAGCTTAGGTCTACAGACCTATGGCTACACCTTC,CASSLGLQTYGYTF
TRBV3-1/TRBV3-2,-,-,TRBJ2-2,TGTGCCAGCAGCCAAGGTCGCAGCGGGAACACCGGGGAGCTGTTTTTT,CASSQGRSGNTGELFF
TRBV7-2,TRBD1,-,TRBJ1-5,TGTGCCAGCAGCGCCCGACAGGGGGTAGGGCAGCCCCAGCATTTT,CASSARQGVGQPQHF
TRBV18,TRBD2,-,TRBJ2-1,TGTGCCAGCTCCCTTCGGACTAGCGGGGGAAATGAGCAGTTCTTC,CASSLRTSGGNEQFF
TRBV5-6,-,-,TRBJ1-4,TGTGCCAGCAGCTTGGGACAGGCTAATGAAAAACTGTTTTTT,CASSLGQANEKLFF
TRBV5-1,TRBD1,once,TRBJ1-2,TGCGCCAGCAGCTCCGGACAGGGTATCACCTACTATGGCTACACCTTC,CASSSGQGITYYGYTF
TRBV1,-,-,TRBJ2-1,TGCACCAGCACCAAGACTAGCGGGAGTATAAATGAGCAGTTCTTC,CTSTKTSGSINEQFF
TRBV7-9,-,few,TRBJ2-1,TGTGCCAGCAGCTGGGGGACTCTAGACAATGAGCAGTTCTTC,CASSWGTLDNEQFF
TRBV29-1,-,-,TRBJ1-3,TGCAGCGTCTCAGGGGATGGAAACACCATATATTTT,CSVSGDGNTIYF
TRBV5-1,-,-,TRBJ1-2,TGCGCCAGCAGCCCCTCTCTCCAGATCGGGGGCTACACCTTC,CASSPSLQIGGYTF
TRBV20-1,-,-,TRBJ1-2,TGCAGTGCTAGTTCAGGGACTAACTATGGCTACACCTTC,CSASSGTNYGYTF
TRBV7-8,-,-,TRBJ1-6,TGTGCCAGCAGCCAAGACAGAAATTCACCCCTCCACTTT,CASSQDRNSPLHF
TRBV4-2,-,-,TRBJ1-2,TGTGCCAGCAGCCAATTTCCCGAGGCGAGTAACGGCTACACCTTC,CASSQFPEASNGYTF
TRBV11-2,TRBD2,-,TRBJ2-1,TGTGCCAGCAGCTTAGATCCCGGACTAGATCCCTTCGGTGAGCAGTTCTTC,CASSLDPGLDPFGEQFF
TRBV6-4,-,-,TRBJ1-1,TGTGCCAGCAGTGACTCGATCAGAAGCACTGAAGCTTTCTTT,CASSDSIRSTEAFF
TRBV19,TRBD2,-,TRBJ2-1,TGTGCCAGTAGTATAGATATCTTAAGCGGGGGGAGCTCCTACAATGAGCAGTTCTTC,CASSIDILSGGSSYNEQFF
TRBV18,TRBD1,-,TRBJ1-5,TGTGCCAGCTCGCGACAGGGGGCTGGCCGACAGCCCCAGCATTTT,CASSRQGAGRQPQHF
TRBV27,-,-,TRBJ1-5,TGTGCCAGCAGTTTCGGGGGGGCTAGGGGCAATCAGCCCCAGCATTTT,CASSFGGARGNQPQHF
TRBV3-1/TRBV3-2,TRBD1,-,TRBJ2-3,TGTGCCAGCAGCCGCCCGACAGGGGGCCGGGTGGGAGATACGCAGTATTTT,CASSRPTGGRVGDTQYF
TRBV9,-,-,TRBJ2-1,TGTGCCAGCAGCGAAGACGGGAGCTCCTACAATGAGCAGTTCTTC,CASSEDGSSYNEQFF
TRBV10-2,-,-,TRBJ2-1,TGCGCCAGCAGTGGTTTAGAGATGTTCTTC,CASSGLEMFF
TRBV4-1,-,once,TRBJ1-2,TGCGCCAGCAGCCAAGATCTGGCCAGGGCGTATGGCTACACCTTC,CASSQDLARAYGYTF
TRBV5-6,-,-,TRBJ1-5,TGTGCCAGCAAGAGTCAGGGGCGGGATCAGCCCCAGCATTTT,CASKSQGRDQPQHF
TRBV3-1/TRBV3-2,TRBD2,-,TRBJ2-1,TGTGCCAGCAGCCAGCTAGCGGGAGTGGGTGAGCAGTTCTTC,CASSQLAGVGEQFF
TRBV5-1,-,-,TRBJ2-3,TGCGCCAGCAGCTTGTCAAGGTCCGGGAGCACAGATACGCAGTATTTT,CASSLSRSGSTDTQYF
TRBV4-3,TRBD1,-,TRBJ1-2,TGCGCCAGCAGCCAAGCGGGACAGGATAACTATGGCTACACCTTC,CASSQAGQDNYGYTF
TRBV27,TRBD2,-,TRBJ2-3,TGTGCCAGCAGTTTCACATTAACCCGACGGGGGGGCCGGAAAGATACGCAGTATTTT,CASSFTLTRRGGRKDTQYF
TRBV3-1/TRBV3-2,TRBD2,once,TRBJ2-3,TGTGCCAGCAGCCAAGATCGGGAGGGGGACCTCACAGATACGCAGTATTTT,CASSQDREGDLTDTQYF
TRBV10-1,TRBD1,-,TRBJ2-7,TGCGCCAGCAGCCCGGGACAGGGGCACTACGAGCAGTACTTC,CASSPGQGHYEQYF
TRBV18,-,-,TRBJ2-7,TGTGCCAGCTCACCACGAGCGGCAGGGGCAGTTAACGAGCAGTACTTC,CASSPRAAGAVNEQYF
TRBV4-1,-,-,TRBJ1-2,TGCGCCAGCAGCCAAGAACAGGTAGCTAACTATGGCTACACCTTC,CASSQEQVANYGYTF
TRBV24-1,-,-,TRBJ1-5,TGTGCCACAGGAGGGGCTGACCTCCATCAGCCCCAGCATTTT,CATGGADLHQPQHF
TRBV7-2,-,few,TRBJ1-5,TGTGCCAGCAGCTCCCCAGGGGTTCGTAGCTCGACCCAGCATTTT,CASSSPGVRSSTQHF
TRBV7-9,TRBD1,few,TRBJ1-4,TGTGCCAGCAGCTCCACAGGGGTGGGTGAAAAACTGTTTTTT,CASSSTGVGEKLFF
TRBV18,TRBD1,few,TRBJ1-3,TGTGCCAGCTCTCCTGCAGGGGGGATCTCTGGAAACACCATATATTTT,CASSPAGGISGNTIYF
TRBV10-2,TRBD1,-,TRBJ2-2,TGCGCCAGCGACCGGGACAGGGGAGCCGTTTCGTGGAACACCGGGGAGCTGTTTTTT,CASDRDRGAVSWNTGELFF
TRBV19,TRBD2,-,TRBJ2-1,TGTGCCAGTAGTATCGGGGCTAGCGGAAGAAATGAGCAGTTCTTC,CASSIGASGRNEQFF
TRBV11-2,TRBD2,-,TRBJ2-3,TGTGCCAGCAGCTTAGATCTGGTGGGGGGGAGCACAGATACGCAGTATTTT,CASSLDLVGGSTDTQYF
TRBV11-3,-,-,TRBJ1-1,TGTGCCAGCAGCTACTCGACAGGCCTTGACACTGAAGCTTTCTTT,CASSYSTGLDTEAFF
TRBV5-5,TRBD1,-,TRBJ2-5,TGTGCCAGCAAACGACAGGGGGCTGTGGAGACCCAGTACTTC,CASKRQGAVETQYF
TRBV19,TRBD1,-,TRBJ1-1,TGTGCCAGTAGTCCGCCGGACAGGGCGAACACTGAAGCTTTCTTT,CASSPPDRANTEAFF
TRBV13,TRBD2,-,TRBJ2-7,TGTGCCAGCAGCTTAAGGGGCCGGACTAGCGGGGATCATACCTACGAGCAGTACTTC,CASSLRGRTSGDHTYEQYF
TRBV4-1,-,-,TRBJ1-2,TGCGCCAGCAGCCAAGATGGAAGCGGAAGGCGACCTCACTATGGCTACACCTTC,CASSQDGSGRRPHYGYTF
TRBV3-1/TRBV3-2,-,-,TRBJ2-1,TGTGCCAGCAGCGGACTAATTTACAATGAGCAGTTCTTC,CASSGLIYNEQFF